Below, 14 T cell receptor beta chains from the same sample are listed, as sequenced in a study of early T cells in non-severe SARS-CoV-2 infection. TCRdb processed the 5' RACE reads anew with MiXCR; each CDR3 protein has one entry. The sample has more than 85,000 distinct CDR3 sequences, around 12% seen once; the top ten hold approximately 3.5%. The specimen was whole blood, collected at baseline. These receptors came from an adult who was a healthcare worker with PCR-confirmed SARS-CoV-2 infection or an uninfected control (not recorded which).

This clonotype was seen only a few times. The CDR3 nucleotides read TGTGCCAGCAGCTTAGGTCCTCGGACATCGGTCGAGACCCAGTACTTC. Translated, it gives CASSLGPRTSVETQYF. The chain combines TRBV7-9 with TRBJ2-5, with TRBD1 as a possible D gene (5 bases). The CDR3 consists of 16 residues. Germline CDR1 reads SEHNR; CDR2 reads FQNEAQ (reference sequence). V shed 1 base and J shed 5 bases, with 17 bases lying between them.

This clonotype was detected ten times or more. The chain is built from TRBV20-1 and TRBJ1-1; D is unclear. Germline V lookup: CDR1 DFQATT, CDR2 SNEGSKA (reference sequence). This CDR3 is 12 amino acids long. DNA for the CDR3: TGCAGCTCTAGGGTTTTGAACACTGAAGCTTTCTTT. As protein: CSSRVLNTEAFF.

The CDR3: CSARSGVGSYWNTEAFF. In nucleotides, the CDR3 is TGCAGTGCTAGAAGTGGCGTTGGCAGCTACTGGAACACTGAAGCTTTCTTT. The chain employs TRBV20-1 and TRBJ1-1; D not resolved. Deletions cut 2 bases from V and 1 base from J, with 20 bases between. Germline CDR1 DFQATT, CDR2 SNEGSKA (reference sequence). The CDR3 has 17 amino acids.

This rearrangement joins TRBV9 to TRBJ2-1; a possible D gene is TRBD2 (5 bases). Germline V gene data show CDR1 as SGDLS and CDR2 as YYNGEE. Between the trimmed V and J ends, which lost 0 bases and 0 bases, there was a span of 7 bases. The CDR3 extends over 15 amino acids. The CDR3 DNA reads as TGTGCCAGCAGCGTAGGGACTCGCTCCTACAATGAGCAGTTCTTC. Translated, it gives CASSVGTRSYNEQFF.

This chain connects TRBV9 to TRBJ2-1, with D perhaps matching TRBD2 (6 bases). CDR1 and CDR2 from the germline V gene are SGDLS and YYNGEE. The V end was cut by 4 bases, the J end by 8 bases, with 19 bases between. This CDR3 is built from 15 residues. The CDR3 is CASSFGTGGVDEQFF. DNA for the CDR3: TGTGCCAGCAGCTTCGGGACTGGCGGGGTCGATGAGCAGTTCTTC.

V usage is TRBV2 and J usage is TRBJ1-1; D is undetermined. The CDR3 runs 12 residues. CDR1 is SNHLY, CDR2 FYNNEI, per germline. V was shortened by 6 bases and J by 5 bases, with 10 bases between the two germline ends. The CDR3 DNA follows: TGTGCCAGCAGGTTCAGGAAAACTGAAGCTTTCTTT. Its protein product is CASRFRKTEAFF.

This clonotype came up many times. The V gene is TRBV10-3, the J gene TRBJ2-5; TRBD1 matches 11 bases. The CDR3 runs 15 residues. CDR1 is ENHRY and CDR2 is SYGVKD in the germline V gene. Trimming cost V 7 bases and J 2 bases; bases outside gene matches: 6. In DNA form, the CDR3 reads TGTGCCATCACCAAGGGACAGGGGGGACAAGAGACCCAGTACTTC. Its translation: CAITKGQGGQETQYF.

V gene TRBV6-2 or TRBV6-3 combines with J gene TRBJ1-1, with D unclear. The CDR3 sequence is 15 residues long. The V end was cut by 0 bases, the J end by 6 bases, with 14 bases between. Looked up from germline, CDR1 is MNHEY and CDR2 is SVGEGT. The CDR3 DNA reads TGTGCCAGCAGTTACTCGAGAGGGATGCTCCCTGAAGCTTTCTTT. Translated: CASSYSRGMLPEAFF.

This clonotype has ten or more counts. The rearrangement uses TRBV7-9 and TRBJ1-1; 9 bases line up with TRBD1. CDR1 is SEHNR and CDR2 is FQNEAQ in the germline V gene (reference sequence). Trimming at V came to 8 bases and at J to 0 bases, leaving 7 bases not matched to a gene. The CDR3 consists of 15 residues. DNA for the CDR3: TGTGCCAGCTTTCAGACAGGGGGGATGAACACTGAAGCTTTCTTT. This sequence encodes CASFQTGGMNTEAFF.

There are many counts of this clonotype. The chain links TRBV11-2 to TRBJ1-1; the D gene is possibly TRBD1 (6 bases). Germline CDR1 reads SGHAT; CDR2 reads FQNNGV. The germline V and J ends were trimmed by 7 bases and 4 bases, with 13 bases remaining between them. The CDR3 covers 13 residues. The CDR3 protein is CASKTGLTTEAFF. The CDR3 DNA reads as TGTGCCAGCAAGACAGGCCTTACCACTGAAGCTTTCTTT.

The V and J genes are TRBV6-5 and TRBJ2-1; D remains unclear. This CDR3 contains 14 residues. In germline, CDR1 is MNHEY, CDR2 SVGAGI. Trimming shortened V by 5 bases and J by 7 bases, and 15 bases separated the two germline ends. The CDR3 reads CASSPQDAENEQFF. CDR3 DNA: TGTGCCAGCAGTCCCCAGGACGCGGAAAATGAGCAGTTCTTC.

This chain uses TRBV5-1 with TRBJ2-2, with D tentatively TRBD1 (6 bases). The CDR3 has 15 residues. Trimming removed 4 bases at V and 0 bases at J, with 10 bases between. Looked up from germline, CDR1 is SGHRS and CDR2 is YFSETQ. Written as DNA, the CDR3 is TGCGCCAGCAGCCCTGAGGGGGCGAACACCGGGGAGCTGTTTTTT. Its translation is CASSPEGANTGELFF.

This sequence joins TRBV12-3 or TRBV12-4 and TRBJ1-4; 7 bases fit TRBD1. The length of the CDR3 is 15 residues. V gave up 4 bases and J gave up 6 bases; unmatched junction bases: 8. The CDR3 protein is CASSYWTGWDEKLFF. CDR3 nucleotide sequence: TGTGCCAGCAGTTACTGGACAGGATGGGATGAAAAACTGTTTTTT.

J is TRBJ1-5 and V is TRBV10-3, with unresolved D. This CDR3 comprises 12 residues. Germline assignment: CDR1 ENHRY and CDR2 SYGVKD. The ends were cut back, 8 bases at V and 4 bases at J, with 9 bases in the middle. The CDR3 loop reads CAIRGDNQPQHF. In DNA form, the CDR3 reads TGTGCCATCCGTGGGGATAATCAGCCCCAGCATTTT.